This TCR beta chain derives from a study of identical twins (TCRdb year 2016). Describing the broader study: To test whether fetal clonotypes persist, this study deep-sequenced TCR alpha and beta repertoires from monozygotic twins, from unrelated adults of various ages, and from cord blood. To rule out contamination, the twin experiments were replicated at different times with different library preparation protocols. What the work shows at the level of the full study, not this receptor alone: Compared with coincidental sharing between unrelated individuals, out-of-frame TCR alpha sequences shared between twins showed an excess of sequences with low generation probability. In monozygotic twins, out-of-frame TCR alpha sharing was systematically underestimated by recombination models, although the models agreed with sharing between unrelated individuals. Zero-insertion analyses could be partly confounded by invariant T cells such as MAIT and iNKT, though diverse VJ usage argued against such confounding for most clonotypes. Because the same donors could not be followed over many years, the conclusions depended on cross-sectional statistical analysis. Fewer insertions were carried by abundant cord blood beta clonotypes; a weaker similar trend was observed in young adult naive repertoires, while no such trend was observed in memory repertoires. The excess sharing between twins in beta out-of-frame sequences was weaker because fewer shared sequences reduced the signal-to-noise ratio.

Every donor in the study was a healthy Caucasian. Three pairs of female monozygotic twins, all aged roughly 18 to 30 years, made up the twin cohort. Positive isolation kits from Invitrogen were used to isolate the CD4+ and CD8+ T cell populations. For this clonotype: The target of this receptor is not known. Base qualities are not at hand, and no much larger clone is one base apart.

Libraries were prepared through 5' RACE. TCRdb records Illumina HiSeq 2000 as the sequencer. Template switching added a universal primer binding site, and the final cDNA carried a unique molecular identifier that allowed TCR cDNA molecules to be counted accurately. Specific primers in the conserved constant-segment region were used to synthesize first-strand cDNA for TCR alpha and beta chains. Each cDNA library was double barcoded, with a SMART-Mk sample barcode plus Illumina barcodes, to control for contamination. TruSeq adapter sequences and Illumina sample barcodes were added in two successive PCR steps. Sequencing of the TCR alpha and beta cDNA libraries was done on the Illumina HiSeq platform using custom primers. Concerning the study's data processing: Raw reads were processed with MiGEC to extract unique molecular identifiers, and MiXCR was used to determine CDR3 positions. For each individual, recombination models were inferred using an EM algorithm with the repgenHMM and IGoR tools. Shared clonotype analysis was performed with the tcR package in R, normalizing sharing by the product of cloneset sizes. Out-of-frame nonproductive sequences were analyzed to study raw recombination free of thymic and clonal selection effects. TCRdb's own reprocessing of the public reads used fastp at Q25 and MiXCR and kept productive beta chains. Each entry is one CDR3 protein sequence, shown with its most common DNA and genes. The V and J calls come from TCRdb's annotation, not from the publication. Within this sample are 400,000 to 550,000 distinct CDR3 sequences, with around an eighth of them counted one time only. 0.8% to 1% of the sample lies in the top ten.

This same sample was also taken into another study, of yellow fever vaccine responses in identical twins. As noted in the second study: The authors reported that the T cell response to vaccination in identical twins appeared partly convergent and partly personalized. In the study, vaccine-responding T cell clones were precisely tracked in identical twins.

This receptor was identified in a woman aged 18-29 years in good health. Sequencing input: CD4+ T cells sorted from blood.

The DNA sequence reads TGTGCCATCAGTGCTCCTGGGACAGATACGCAGTATTTT. This yields the protein CAISAPGTDTQYF. The chain was built from TRBV10-3 and TRBJ2-3; no confident D gene assignment can be made. The CDR3 measures 13 amino acids from cysteine to phenylalanine. Kept here is only the CDR3 DNA, which spans 39 bases and is read in frame from base 1. The V and J ends are trimmed by 4 bases and 3 bases, leaving 8 bases between them. CDR1 and CDR2, per the germline V gene, are ENHRY and SYGVKD.